This T cell receptor (beta chain) was found in a study of cytomegalovirus exposure and HLA in healthy donors. Study outcomes and limitations: As immune exposure information, only CMV serostatus was available. As a later analysis showed, several of the most significant clusters appeared to be linked to common viral pathogens.

PCR amplification relied on 60 Vbeta primers (plus 13 Jbeta primers). The protocol was immunoSEQ multiplex PCR, while the TCRdb copy is restricted to in-frame clones and leaves out a portion. The sample includes over 150,000 clones, under 85% of them seen just once. Turning to this clone: Its specificity is not known.

This CDR3 contains 14 residues. Per the germline V gene, CDR1 is SGHRS and CDR2 is YFSETQ. Trimming removed 4 bases from V and 2 bases from J; junction bases left unmatched: 0. The source is a man between 18 and 35 years old in good health and CMV-seronegative. This chain connects TRBV5-1 to TRBJ2-2, with 9 bases identical to TRBD2. Sequenced input: PBMCs. CDR3 nucleotide sequence: TGCGCCAGCAGCCTAGCGGGAAACACCGGGGAGCTGTTTTTT. Translated, it gives CASSLAGNTGELFF. The full variable domain, completed using reference TRBV5-1 and TRBJ2-2, is KAGVTQTPRYLIKTRGQQVTLSCSPISGHRSVSWYQQTPGQGLQFLFEYFSETQRNKGNFPGRFSGRQFSNSRSEMNVSTLELGDSALYLCASSLAGNTGELFFGEGSRLTVL.